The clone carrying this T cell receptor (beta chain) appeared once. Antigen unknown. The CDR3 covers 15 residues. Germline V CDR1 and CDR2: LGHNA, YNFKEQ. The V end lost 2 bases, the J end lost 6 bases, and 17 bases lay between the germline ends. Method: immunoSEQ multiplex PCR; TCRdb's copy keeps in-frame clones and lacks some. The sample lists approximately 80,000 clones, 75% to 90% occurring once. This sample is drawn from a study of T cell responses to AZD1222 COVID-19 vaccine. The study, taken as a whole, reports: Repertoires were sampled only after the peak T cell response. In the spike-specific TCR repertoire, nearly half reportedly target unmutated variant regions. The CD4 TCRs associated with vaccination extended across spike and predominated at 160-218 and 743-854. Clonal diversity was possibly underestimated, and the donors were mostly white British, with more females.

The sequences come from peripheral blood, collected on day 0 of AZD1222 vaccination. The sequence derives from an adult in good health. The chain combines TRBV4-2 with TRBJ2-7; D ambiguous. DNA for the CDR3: TGTGCCAGCAGCCAACCTGAGAAACCCCGCGGCGAGCAGTACTTC. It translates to CASSQPEKPRGEQYF.